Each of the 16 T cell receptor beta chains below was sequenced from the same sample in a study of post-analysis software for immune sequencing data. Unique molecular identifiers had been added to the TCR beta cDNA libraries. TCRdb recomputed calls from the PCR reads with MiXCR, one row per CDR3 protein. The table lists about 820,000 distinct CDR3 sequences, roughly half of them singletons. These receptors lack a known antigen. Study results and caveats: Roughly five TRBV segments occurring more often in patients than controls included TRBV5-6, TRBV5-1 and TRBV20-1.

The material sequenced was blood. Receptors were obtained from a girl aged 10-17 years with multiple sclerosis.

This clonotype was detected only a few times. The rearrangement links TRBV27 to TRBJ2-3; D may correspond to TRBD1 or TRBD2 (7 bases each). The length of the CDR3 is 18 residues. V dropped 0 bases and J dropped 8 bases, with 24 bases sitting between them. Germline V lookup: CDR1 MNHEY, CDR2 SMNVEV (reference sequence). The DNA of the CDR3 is TGTGCCAGCAGTTTATCGATTTCGACGGGGGGTCGACAGGGTACGCAGTATTTT. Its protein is CASSLSISTGGRQGTQYF.

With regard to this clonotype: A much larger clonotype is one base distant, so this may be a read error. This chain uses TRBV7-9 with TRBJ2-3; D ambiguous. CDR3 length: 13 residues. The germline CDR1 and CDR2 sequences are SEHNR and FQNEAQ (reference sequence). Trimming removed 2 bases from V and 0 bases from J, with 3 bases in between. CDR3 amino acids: CASSLMSTDTQYF. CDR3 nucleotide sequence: TGTGCCAGCAGCTTAATGAGCACAGATACGCAGTATTTT.

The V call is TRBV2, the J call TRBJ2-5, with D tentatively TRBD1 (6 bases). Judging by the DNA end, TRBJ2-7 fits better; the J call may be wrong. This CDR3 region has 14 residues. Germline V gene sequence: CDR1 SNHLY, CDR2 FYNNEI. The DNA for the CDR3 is TGTGCCAGCACAGTCGGTACCAGGGGATACGAGCAGTACTTC. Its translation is CASTVGTRGYEQYF.

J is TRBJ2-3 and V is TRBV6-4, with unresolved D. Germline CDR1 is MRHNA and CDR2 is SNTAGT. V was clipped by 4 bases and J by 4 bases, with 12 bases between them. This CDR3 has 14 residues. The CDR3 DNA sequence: TGTGCCAGCAGTGTGGACGAGAGATCAGATACGCAGTATTTT. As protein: CASSVDERSDTQYF.

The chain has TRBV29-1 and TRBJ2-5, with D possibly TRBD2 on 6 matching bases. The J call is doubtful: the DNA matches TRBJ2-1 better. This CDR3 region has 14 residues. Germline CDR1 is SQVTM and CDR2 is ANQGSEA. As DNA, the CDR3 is TGCAGCGTCTGTTTTTGGGAGGCTCAAGAGACCCAGTTCTTC. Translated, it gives CSVCFWEAQETQFF.

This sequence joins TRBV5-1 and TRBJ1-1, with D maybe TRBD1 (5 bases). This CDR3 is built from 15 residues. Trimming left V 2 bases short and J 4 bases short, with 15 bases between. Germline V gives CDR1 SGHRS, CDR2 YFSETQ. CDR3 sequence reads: CASSLSGRKGTEAFF. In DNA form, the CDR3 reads TGCGCCAGCAGCTTATCAGGGCGGAAGGGCACTGAAGCTTTCTTT.

CDR3 sequence: CASRPGMRGIRDEQFF. For the CDR3, the DNA is TGTGCCAGCAGACCCGGGATGCGGGGTATTAGGGATGAGCAGTTCTTC. The chain has TRBV6-5 and TRBJ2-1; perhaps TRBD2 as D (6 bases). The CDR3 length is 16 residues. V was cut by 6 bases and J by 8 bases, with 23 bases left in between. The germline CDR1 and CDR2 sequences are MNHEY and SVGAGI.

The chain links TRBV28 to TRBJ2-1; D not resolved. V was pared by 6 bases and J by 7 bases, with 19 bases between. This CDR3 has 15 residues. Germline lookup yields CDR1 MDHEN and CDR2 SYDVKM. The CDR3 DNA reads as TGTGCCAGCAGCCAGCTGTCCGGAATAGAGAATGAGCAGTTCTTC. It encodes CASSQLSGIENEQFF.

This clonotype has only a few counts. In DNA form, the CDR3 reads TGTGCCAGCTCACTCCAGCCACCGGGACAGGGGATCATGGAGACCCAGTACTTC. It is translated as CASSLQPPGQGIMETQYF. The chain uses TRBV18 and TRBJ2-5, with 10 nucleotides matching TRBD1. The CDR3 covers 18 residues. Germline CDR1 KGHSH, CDR2 LQKENI. V lost 4 bases to trimming and J lost 5 bases; unmatched junction nucleotides: 16.

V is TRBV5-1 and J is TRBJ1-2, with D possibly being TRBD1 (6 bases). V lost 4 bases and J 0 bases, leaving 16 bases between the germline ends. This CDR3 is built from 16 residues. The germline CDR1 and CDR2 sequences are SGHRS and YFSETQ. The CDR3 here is CASSPSGTSPNYGYTF. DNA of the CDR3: TGCGCCAGCAGCCCAAGCGGGACAAGCCCTAACTATGGCTACACCTTC.

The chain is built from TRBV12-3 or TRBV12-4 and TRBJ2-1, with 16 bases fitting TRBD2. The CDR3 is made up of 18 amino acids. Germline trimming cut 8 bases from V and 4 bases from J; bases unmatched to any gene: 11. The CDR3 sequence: CASAAWGLAGGMYNEQFF. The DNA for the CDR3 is TGTGCCAGCGCCGCTTGGGGACTAGCGGGAGGGATGTACAATGAGCAGTTCTTC.

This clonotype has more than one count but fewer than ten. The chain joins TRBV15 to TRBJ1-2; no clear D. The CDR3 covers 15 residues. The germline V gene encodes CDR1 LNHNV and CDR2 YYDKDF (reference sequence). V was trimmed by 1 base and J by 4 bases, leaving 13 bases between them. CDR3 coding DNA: TGTGCCACCAGCAGAGGAGGCAACACCCTCTATGGCTACACCTTC. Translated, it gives CATSRGGNTLYGYTF. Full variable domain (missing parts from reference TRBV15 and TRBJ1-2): DAMVIQNPRYQVTQFGKPVTLSCSQTLNHNVMYWYQQKSSQAPKLLFHYYDKDFNNEADTPDNFQSRRPNTSFCFLDIRSPGLGDTAMYLCATSRGGNTLYGYTFGSGTRLTVV.

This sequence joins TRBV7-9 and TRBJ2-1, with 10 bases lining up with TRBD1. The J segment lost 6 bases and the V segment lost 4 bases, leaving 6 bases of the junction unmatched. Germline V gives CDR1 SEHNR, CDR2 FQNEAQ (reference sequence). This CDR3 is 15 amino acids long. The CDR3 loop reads CASSSGQGSFNEQFF. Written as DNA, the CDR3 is TGTGCCAGCAGCTCGGGACAGGGGAGTTTCAATGAGCAGTTCTTC.

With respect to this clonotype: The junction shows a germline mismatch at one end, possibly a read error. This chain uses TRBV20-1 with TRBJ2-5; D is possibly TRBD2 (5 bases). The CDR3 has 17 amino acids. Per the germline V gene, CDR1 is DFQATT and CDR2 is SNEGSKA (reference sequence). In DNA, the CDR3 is TGCAGTACTAGAGACACCCGGAATTGGGCAGAACAAGAGACCCAGTACTTC. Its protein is CSTRDTRNWAEQETQYF.

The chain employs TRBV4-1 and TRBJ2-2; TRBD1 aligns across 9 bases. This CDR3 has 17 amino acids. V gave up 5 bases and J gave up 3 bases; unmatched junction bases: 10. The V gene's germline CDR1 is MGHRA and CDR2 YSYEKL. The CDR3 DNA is TGCGCCAGCAGCTTTCCCGGGACAGGGAGATACACCGGGGAGCTGTTTTTT. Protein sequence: CASSFPGTGRYTGELFF.

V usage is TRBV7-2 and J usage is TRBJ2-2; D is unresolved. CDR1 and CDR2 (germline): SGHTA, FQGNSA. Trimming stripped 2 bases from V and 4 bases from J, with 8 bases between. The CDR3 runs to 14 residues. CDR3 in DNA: TGTGCCAGCAGCTTACAACGGATCACCGGGGAGCTGTTTTTT. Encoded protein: CASSLQRITGELFF. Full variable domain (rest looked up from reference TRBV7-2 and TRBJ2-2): GAGVSQSPSNKVTEKGKDVELRCDPISGHTALYWYRQSLGQGLEFLIYFQGNSAPDKSGLPSDRFSAERTGGSVSTLTIQRTQQEDSAVYLCASSLQRITGELFFGEGSRLTVL.